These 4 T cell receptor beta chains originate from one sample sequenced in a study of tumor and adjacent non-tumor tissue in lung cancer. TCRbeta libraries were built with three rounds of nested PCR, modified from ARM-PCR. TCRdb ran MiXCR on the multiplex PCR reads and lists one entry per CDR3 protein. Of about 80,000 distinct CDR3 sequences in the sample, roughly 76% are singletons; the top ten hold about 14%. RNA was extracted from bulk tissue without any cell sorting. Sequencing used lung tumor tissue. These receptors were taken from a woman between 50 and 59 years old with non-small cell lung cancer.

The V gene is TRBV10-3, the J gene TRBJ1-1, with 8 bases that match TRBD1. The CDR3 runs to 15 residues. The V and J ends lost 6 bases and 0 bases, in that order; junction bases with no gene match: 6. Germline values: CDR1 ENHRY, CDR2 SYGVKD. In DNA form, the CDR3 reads TGTGCCATCAGCACTCTGGGACAGGTGAACACTGAAGCTTTCTTT. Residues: CAISTLGQVNTEAFF.

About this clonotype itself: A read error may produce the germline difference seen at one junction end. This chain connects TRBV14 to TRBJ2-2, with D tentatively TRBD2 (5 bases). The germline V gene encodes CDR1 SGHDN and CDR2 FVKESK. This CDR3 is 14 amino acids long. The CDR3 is CASRRLTNTGELIF. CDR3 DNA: TGTGCCAGCAGACGACTAACTAACACCGGGGAGCTGATTTTT.

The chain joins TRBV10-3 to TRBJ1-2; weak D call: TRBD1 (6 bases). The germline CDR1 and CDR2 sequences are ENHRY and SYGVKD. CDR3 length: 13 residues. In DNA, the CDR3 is TGTGCAATCCGGAACAGGGTCCCCTATGGCTACACCTTC. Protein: CAIRNRVPYGYTF.

CDR3 amino acids: CSGEHSGSSYNEQFF. The CDR3 DNA follows: TGCAGTGGGGAACATAGCGGGAGCTCCTACAATGAGCAGTTCTTC. The gene calls are TRBV20-1 and TRBJ2-1; TRBD2 matches 9 bases. Germline V CDR1 and CDR2: DFQATT, SNEGSKA (reference sequence). The CDR3 runs to 15 residues. The V gene end was trimmed by 7 bases and the J gene end by 0 bases; junction bases not matched to a gene: 7.